Below, 27 T cell receptor beta chains from the same sample are listed, as sequenced in a study of prognosis after radiotherapy for stage I lung cancer. Two rounds of multiplex PCR amplified TCR beta CDR3 from genomic DNA. Gene-specific primers for each TRBV and TRBJ gene drove first-round PCR. TCRdb reanalysed the multiplex PCR reads using MiXCR and keeps one entry per CDR3 protein. This sample has tens of thousands of distinct CDR3 sequences, with around 48% found just once. The input for sequencing was PBMCs, taken before or after stereotactic body radiation therapy (not recorded which). The source is a donor of 50 years or more with non-small cell lung cancer.

Points on this clonotype: With only one base between it and a far larger clone, this is likely a read error. V is TRBV9 and J is TRBJ2-7; D is ambiguous. The CDR3 contains 13 residues. Germline V gene sequence: CDR1 SGDLS, CDR2 YYNGEE. Trimming removed 5 bases from V and 6 bases from J, with 15 bases in between. This CDR3 is CASSAPELGEQYF. The DNA for the CDR3 is TGTGCCAGCAGTGCTCCCGAGCTGGGCGAGCAGTACTTC.

The chain is built from TRBV2 and TRBJ1-5; tentative D call: TRBD1 (6 bases). The CDR3 loop spans 13 amino acids. Germline V gives CDR1 SNHLY, CDR2 FYNNEI. V was pared by 5 bases and J by 4 bases, with 9 bases between. The CDR3: CASSRQANQPQHF. The CDR3 DNA sequence: TGTGCCAGCAGTAGACAGGCTAATCAGCCCCAGCATTTT.

In this sample, this clonotype turned up many times. The chain couples TRBV20-1 to TRBJ1-4; possible D gene TRBD1, 5 bases. The CDR3 loop spans 13 amino acids. Germline assignment: CDR1 DFQATT and CDR2 SNEGSKA (reference sequence). CDR3: CSPAGAQNEKLFF. CDR3 bases: TGCAGCCCAGCCGGGGCCCAGAATGAAAAACTGTTTTTT.

This clonotype was seen only a few times. The gene calls are TRBV7-2 and TRBJ2-1; 8 nucleotides align to TRBD2. The germline gives CDR1 SGHTA, CDR2 FQGNSA. The V and J ends lost 2 bases and 9 bases, in that order; junction bases with no gene match: 6. The CDR3 has 14 residues. CDR3 sequence (DNA): TGTGCCAGCAGCTTAATGCTAGCGGGCGCTGAGCAGTTCTTC. It codes for CASSLMLAGAEQFF.

This clonotype was counted many times. This chain uses TRBV7-9 with TRBJ2-1; D is unresolved. Per germline, CDR1 SEHNR and CDR2 FQNEAQ (reference sequence). The CDR3 consists of 15 residues. With 5 bases removed from V and 7 bases from J, the gap between germline ends came to 18 bases. The DNA of the CDR3 is TGTGCCAGCAGCCCCGGAGCGAGCCGAGGTAATGAGCAGTTCTTC. This translates into CASSPGASRGNEQFF.

This clonotype was recorded once. Because the CDR3's place on the DNA is in doubt, the DNA is left out and the CDR3 is given as listed by TCRdb. This chain joins TRBV27 and TRBJ2-1; TRBD1 is taken as the D call from the table, unchecked against the DNA. Germline values: CDR1 MNHEY, CDR2 SMNVEV (reference sequence). The CDR3 spans 15 amino acids, including both terminal residues. CDR3 in amino acids: CASIVGQGSYNEHFF.

With respect to this clonotype: This may come from a read error, since a much larger clone is one base off. The rearrangement links TRBV6-2 or TRBV6-3 to TRBJ2-6; weak D call: TRBD2 (5 bases). Trimming pared 4 bases from V and 4 bases from J, leaving 11 bases between. CDR1 is MNHEY and CDR2 is SVGEGT in the germline V gene. CDR3 length: 15 amino acids. The CDR3 reads CASSFRGSGANVLTF. In DNA, the CDR3 is TGTGCCAGCAGTTTTAGAGGGTCGGGGGCCAACGTCCTGACTTTC.

In regard to this clonotype: Given a much more abundant clone one base away, this may be a read error. This CDR3 is missing its conserved last phenylalanine or tryptophan, likely due to a read error. The chain is built from TRBV6-5 and TRBJ1-6; D call uncertain. This CDR3 has 18 amino acids. The germline V and J ends were trimmed by 1 base and 0 bases, with 13 bases remaining between them. Germline loops: CDR1 MNHEY, CDR2 SVGAGI. The CDR3 DNA sequence: TGTGCCAGCAGTTACTATACAGTCGGGAGCTCCTATAATTCACCCCTCCACTCT. It codes for CASSYYTVGSSYNSPLHS.

This chain uses TRBV7-6 with TRBJ2-7; no reliable D call. The V end lost 3 bases, the J end lost 5 bases, and 17 bases lay between the germline ends. Germline V gives CDR1 SGHVS, CDR2 FNYEAQ. CDR3 length equals 15 residues. CDR3 sequence: CASSFTAGVADEQYF. For the CDR3, the DNA is TGTGCCAGCAGCTTTACTGCCGGAGTGGCTGACGAGCAGTACTTC.

This clonotype was detected many times. This chain joins TRBV19 and TRBJ2-1; maybe TRBD1 (6 bases). Germline V CDR1 and CDR2: LNHDA, SQIVND (reference sequence). V gave up 0 bases and J gave up 4 bases, with 10 bases separating them. The CDR3 runs to 15 residues. CDR3 sequence: CASSIDRTVYNEQFF. For the CDR3, the DNA is TGTGCCAGTAGTATAGATAGGACAGTGTACAATGAGCAGTTCTTC.

In this sample, this clonotype turned up many times. The V and J genes are TRBV9 and TRBJ1-1; D possibly corresponds to TRBD1 (5 bases). CDR1 is SGDLS, CDR2 YYNGEE, per germline. The ends were cut back, 2 bases at V and 4 bases at J, with 12 bases in the middle. The length of the CDR3 is 14 residues. Here the CDR3 reads CASSVGGEPTEAFF. For the CDR3, the DNA is TGTGCCAGCAGCGTGGGGGGGGAACCCACTGAAGCTTTCTTT.

This clonotype showed up many times. J is TRBJ2-7 and V is TRBV7-9; D remains unclear. In germline, CDR1 is SEHNR, CDR2 FQNEAQ (reference sequence). CDR3 size: 12 residues. The V gene lost 2 bases and the J gene lost 6 bases, with 8 bases spanning the gap. This CDR3 is CASSLQGGEQYF. The DNA for the CDR3 is TGTGCCAGCAGCTTACAAGGTGGCGAGCAGTACTTC.

This clonotype was detected many times. This rearrangement joins TRBV7-3 to TRBJ2-1; 8 bases are a match to TRBD2. The CDR3 has 17 residues. The germline gives CDR1 SGHTA, CDR2 FQGTGA. V dropped 3 bases and J dropped 4; count of bases not matched to a gene: 11. The CDR3 loop reads CASSFFGGREVYNEQFF. The CDR3 nucleotides are TGTGCCAGCAGCTTCTTTGGGGGGCGGGAGGTGTACAATGAGCAGTTCTTC.

This clonotype was picked up many times. V is TRBV15 and J is TRBJ2-5; D gene uncertain. The CDR3 extends over 14 amino acids. Germline values: CDR1 LNHNV, CDR2 YYDKDF (reference sequence). The germline V and J ends were trimmed by 0 bases and 3 bases, with 8 bases remaining between them. For the CDR3, the DNA is TGTGCCACCAGCAGAGATAGGACGGAAGAGACCCAGTACTTC. It yields the protein CATSRDRTEETQYF.

J is TRBJ1-1 and V is TRBV5-1; D not resolved. Germline V CDR1 and CDR2: SGHRS, YFSETQ. With 2 bases removed from V and 1 base from J, the gap between germline ends came to 9 bases. This CDR3 comprises 14 residues. In DNA, the CDR3 is TGCGCCAGCAGCTTACAGTTGGCGAACACTGAAGCTTTCTTT. Amino acid sequence: CASSLQLANTEAFF.

The chain employs TRBV28 and TRBJ2-6; tentative D call: TRBD2 (6 bases). The CDR3 runs to 16 residues. V was clipped by 7 bases and J by 1 base, with 14 bases between them. Germline V gene lookup returns CDR1 MDHEN and CDR2 SYDVKM. The CDR3 nucleotides read TGTGCCAGCATCCCCCGCGGGGCGTCTGGGGCCAACGTCCTGACTTTC. This encodes CASIPRGASGANVLTF. Complete variable domain (other parts from reference TRBV28 and TRBJ2-6): DVKVTQSSRYLVKRTGEKVFLECVQDMDHENMFWYRQDPGLGLRLIYFSYDVKMKEKGDIPEGYSVSREKKERFSLILESASTNQTSMYLCASIPRGASGANVLTFGAGSRLTVL.

This clonotype was found many times. The chain links TRBV11-2 to TRBJ2-4, with D possibly called TRBD1 or TRBD2 (5 bases each). The CDR3 length is 16 residues. V dropped 4 bases and J dropped 6 bases, with 19 bases sitting between them. Germline V gene data show CDR1 as SGHAT and CDR2 as FQNNGV. The CDR3 nucleotides read TGTGCCAGCAGCTCCCGAGTGGGGGACCTCCTAAACATTCAGTACTTC. Its protein product is CASSSRVGDLLNIQYF. Using reference TRBV11-2 and TRBJ2-4 for the parts outside the CDR3, the full variable domain is EAGVAQSPRYKIIEKRQSVAFWCNPISGHATLYWYQQILGQGPKLLIQFQNNGVVDDSQLPKDRFSAERLKGVDSTLKIQPAKLEDSAVYLCASSSRVGDLLNIQYFGAGTRLSVL.

Of note for this clonotype: With a much larger clone just one base away, this may be a read error. The chain links TRBV5-4 to TRBJ2-3; D call uncertain. The germline V gene encodes CDR1 SGHNT and CDR2 YYREEE (reference sequence). CDR3 length equals 15 residues. The V end lost 2 bases, the J end lost 0 bases, and 10 bases lay between the germline ends. CDR3 DNA: TGTGCCAGCAGCTTTGCCGGCGGAAGCACAGATACGCAGTATTTT. Translating gives CASSFAGGSTDTQYF.

A note on this clonotype: Relative to the germline gene, one junction end is altered; a read error may explain this. The chain has TRBV19 and TRBJ2-2; 8 nucleotides agree with TRBD2. Germline values: CDR1 LNHDA, CDR2 SQIVND (reference sequence). The CDR3 is 18 residues long. CDR3 region: CASIIAQAGAIRGVELFF. The DNA of the CDR3 is TGTGCCAGTATTATAGCCCAAGCGGGAGCCATCCGAGGGGTGGAGCTGTTTTTT.

Comments on this clonotype: Germline and junction disagree at one end, which may indicate a read error. V is TRBV9 and J is TRBJ1-2, with 10 bases fitting TRBD1. The length of the CDR3 is 14 residues. Germline-derived CDR1 and CDR2 are SGDLS and YYNGEE. Here the CDR3 DNA reads TGCGCCAGCAGCTTGGGACAGGGGTTCTATGGCTACACCTTC. Its protein is CASSLGQGFYGYTF.

This clonotype was seen repeatedly, ten times or more. The gene calls are TRBV7-2 and TRBJ2-1; maybe TRBD2 (5 bases). V dropped 1 base and J dropped 11 bases, with 6 bases sitting between them. The CDR3 is 11 amino acids. Germline V CDR1 and CDR2: SGHTA, FQGNSA. The CDR3 sequence is CASSLGGKQFF. The CDR3 DNA sequence: TGTGCCAGCAGCTTAGGAGGGAAGCAGTTCTTC.

The rearrangement joins TRBV12-3 or TRBV12-4 to TRBJ2-2; tentatively, D is TRBD1 (6 bases). Trimming took off 6 bases at V and 6 bases at J, with 11 bases between the two ends. The CDR3 loop spans 13 amino acids. The CDR3 region is CASSTGLAGELFF. The CDR3 DNA reads TGTGCCAGCAGCACAGGGTTGGCCGGGGAGCTGTTTTTT.

As concerns this clonotype: A read error may account for a junction end that differs from germline. The CDR3 DNA reads TGTGCCATCAGTTTGCTGGGGGGAGGTGGAAGAGAGCAGTTCTTC. Translation: CAISLLGGGGREQFF. The gene calls are TRBV12-3 or TRBV12-4 and TRBJ2-1; tentatively, D is TRBD2 (6 bases). This CDR3 spans 15 amino acids.

The rearrangement joins TRBV9 to TRBJ1-1; D gene ambiguous. Looked up from germline, CDR1 is SGDLS and CDR2 is YYNGEE. The CDR3 covers 15 residues. V was shortened by 4 bases and J by 0 bases, with 13 bases between the two germline ends. The CDR3 DNA sequence: TGTGCCAGCAGCTTAGGTCCGGGATTGAACACTGAAGCTTTCTTT. Protein product: CASSLGPGLNTEAFF.

This clonotype showed up many times. The V gene is TRBV7-9, the J gene TRBJ2-2; TRBD2 agrees at 7 bases. This CDR3 has 15 amino acids. Unmatched junction bases numbered 7, after V lost 5 bases and J lost 4 bases. CDR1 and CDR2 (germline): SEHNR, FQNEAQ (reference sequence). The CDR3: CASSPPTGGTGELFF. In nucleotides, the CDR3 is TGTGCCAGCAGCCCCCCTACGGGGGGCACCGGGGAGCTGTTTTTT.

This clonotype was observed at least ten times. This sequence joins TRBV5-1 and TRBJ2-7; TRBD1 matches 9 bases. Per the germline V gene, CDR1 is SGHRS and CDR2 is YFSETQ. This CDR3 is 16 amino acids long. V trimming: 3 bases; J trimming: 5 bases; junction bases outside the gene matches: 12. The DNA of the CDR3 is TGCGCCAGCAGCTCCCTTACCGGGACAGGGAGCCACGAGCAGTACTTC. It specifies CASSSLTGTGSHEQYF.

This clonotype was recorded only once. The V call is TRBV27, the J call TRBJ2-7; maybe TRBD2 (7 bases). Deletions cut 6 bases from V and 4 bases from J, with 16 bases between. Germline CDR1 and CDR2: MNHEY and SMNVEV (reference sequence). The CDR3 totals 14 residues. CDR3: CASRSGTQPYEQYF. The CDR3 DNA reads as TGTGCCAGCAGAAGCGGGACACAACCTTACGAGCAGTACTTC.